The next 13 T cell receptor beta chains were all read from a single sample in a study of cytomegalovirus exposure and HLA in healthy donors. PCR used 60 Vbeta primers and 13 Jbeta primers. This table comes from immunoSEQ multiplex PCR, and its TCRdb copy is limited to in-frame clones, with some not included. The sample yields under 250,000 clones, around 80% seen once. What was sequenced was PBMCs. These receptor sequences come from a man aged 25 to 40 in good health and CMV-seronegative.

The chain employs TRBV7-9 and TRBJ1-5, with TRBD1 as a possible D gene (6 bases). Germline CDR1 SEHNR, CDR2 FQNEAQ (reference sequence). V lost 5 bases and J 6 bases, leaving 20 bases between the germline ends. The CDR3 sequence is 16 residues long. The CDR3 loop is CASSQNRVGRGQPQHF. The DNA of the CDR3 is TGTGCCAGCAGCCAGAACAGGGTGGGTCGGGGTCAGCCCCAGCATTTT.

The J gene is TRBJ2-5, the V gene TRBV5-6; 8 nucleotides line up with TRBD1. The DNA end favors TRBJ2-7, so the J call may be wrong. The CDR3 sequence is 16 residues long. Germline loops: CDR1 SGHDT, CDR2 YYEEEE. The CDR3 DNA reads TGTGCCAGCAGCCCGGGGCCTGGACAGGGACCCTACGAGCAGTACTTC. Its protein is CASSPGPGQGPYEQYF.

In DNA, the CDR3 is TGTGCCAGCAGCGGATCCGGGAGCTCCTACAATGAGCAGTTCTTC. It encodes CASSGSGSSYNEQFF. V and J are TRBV7-3 and TRBJ2-1; perhaps TRBD2 as D (6 bases). The CDR3 spans 15 residues. Trimming left V 5 bases short and J 0 bases short, with 11 bases between. CDR1 SGHTA and CDR2 FQGTGA come from the germline V gene.

This sequence joins TRBV6-1 and TRBJ2-5, with 7 positions matching TRBD1. The length of the CDR3 is 12 residues. The V segment lost 6 bases and the J segment 4 bases; nucleotides outside the gene matches: 2. Per the germline V gene, CDR1 is MNHNS and CDR2 is SASEGT. CDR3 protein: CASSDRAETQYF. CDR3 bases: TGTGCCAGCAGCGACAGGGCAGAGACCCAGTACTTC.

V gene TRBV27 combines with J gene TRBJ1-2; D unclear. Trimming removed 6 bases at V and 2 bases at J, with 16 bases between. This CDR3 comprises 15 residues. Germline-derived CDR1 and CDR2 are MNHEY and SMNVEV (reference sequence). CDR3 region: CASSQQRYGNYGYTF. DNA for the CDR3: TGTGCCAGCAGCCAACAGAGATACGGCAACTATGGCTACACCTTC.

The rearrangement joins TRBV5-8 to TRBJ1-4, with TRBD1 matching over 8 bases. The V and J ends lost 4 bases and 0 bases, in that order; junction bases with no gene match: 5. Per germline, CDR1 SGHTS and CDR2 YDEGEE. The CDR3 covers 16 residues. This CDR3 is CASSVGTGSTNEKLFF. In DNA form, the CDR3 reads TGTGCCAGCAGCGTAGGGACAGGCTCAACTAATGAAAAACTGTTTTTT.

This chain connects TRBV7-9 to TRBJ2-2; 9 bases fit TRBD2. The germline V gene encodes CDR1 SEHNR and CDR2 FQNEAQ (reference sequence). The CDR3 has 14 amino acids. V shed 4 bases and J 7 bases; nucleotides not matched to a gene: 4. The CDR3 protein is CASSYSGRDGELFF. The CDR3 region has the DNA TGTGCCAGCAGCTATAGCGGGAGAGACGGGGAGCTGTTTTTT.

The chain recombines TRBV28 with TRBJ1-2; possible D gene TRBD1, 5 bases. CDR1 and CDR2 from the germline V gene are MDHEN and SYDVKM. There are 14 residues in the CDR3. Trimming stripped 5 bases from V and 7 bases from J, with 17 bases between. The CDR3, as DNA: TGTGCCAGCAGTCCCCACCCCCAGGGTCCTGGCTACACCTTC. This sequence encodes CASSPHPQGPGYTF.

This clone appeared a few times. The genes are TRBV7-9 and TRBJ1-1; TRBD1 agrees at 10 bases. Germline loops: CDR1 SEHNR, CDR2 FQNEAQ (reference sequence). The trim removed 5 bases at V and 0 bases at J, leaving 9 bases unmatched. CDR3 length: 17 amino acids. The CDR3 region is CASSPRRDRGMNTEAFF. CDR3 nucleotides: TGTGCCAGCAGCCCCAGGAGGGACAGGGGTATGAACACTGAAGCTTTCTTT.

For the CDR3, the DNA is TGTGCCAGCAGTGGCGGCAGGGTACCTGAAAAACTGTTTTTT. Amino acids: CASSGGRVPEKLFF. This chain links TRBV28 with TRBJ1-4; perhaps TRBD1 as D (5 bases). Germline CDR1 and CDR2: MDHEN and SYDVKM. The CDR3 extends over 14 amino acids. V was trimmed by 5 bases and J by 7 bases, leaving 14 bases between them. The variable domain in full, with the rest retrieved from reference TRBV28 and TRBJ1-4, is DVKVTQSSRYLVKRTGEKVFLECVQDMDHENMFWYRQDPGLGLRLIYFSYDVKMKEKGDIPEGYSVSREKKERFSLILESASTNQTSMYLCASSGGRVPEKLFFGSGTQLSVL.

This chain joins TRBV2 and TRBJ2-5; 12 positions agree with TRBD2. Germline CDR1 and CDR2: SNHLY and FYNNEI. This CDR3 comprises 16 residues. V dropped 1 base and J dropped 2; count of bases not matched to a gene: 2. The CDR3 protein is CASSEGLAGGQETQYF. Here the CDR3 DNA reads TGTGCCAGCAGTGAAGGGCTAGCGGGAGGGCAAGAGACCCAGTACTTC.

This clone was found a few times. The chain combines TRBV2 with TRBJ1-5; no reliable D call. Germline V gene lookup returns CDR1 SNHLY and CDR2 FYNNEI. The CDR3 spans 15 residues. Trimming took off 4 bases at V and 3 bases at J, with 13 bases between the two ends. DNA for the CDR3: TGTGCCAGCAGTGGAGAGGGAGCTATCAATCAGCCCCAGCATTTT. This gives the protein CASSGEGAINQPQHF. Complete variable domain (other parts from reference TRBV2 and TRBJ1-5): EPEVTQTPSHQVTQMGQEVILRCVPISNHLYFYWYRQILGQKVEFLVSFYNNEISEKSEIFDDQFSVERPDGSNFTLKIRSTKLEDSAMYFCASSGEGAINQPQHFGDGTRLSIL.

This clone was seen only a few times. This sequence joins TRBV27 and TRBJ2-7, with 7 bases aligning to TRBD2. The CDR3 length is 17 residues. The germline V gene encodes CDR1 MNHEY and CDR2 SMNVEV (reference sequence). Trimming cost V 6 bases and J 6 bases; bases outside gene matches: 20. CDR3 loop: CASSLRLAGPLPTEQYF. The CDR3, as DNA: TGTGCCAGCAGCCTGCGCTTAGCGGGCCCATTGCCCACCGAGCAGTACTTC.